What follows are 27 T cell receptor beta chains derived from one specimen sequenced in a study of beta chain features in type 1 diabetes. Study-level findings and limits: Type 1 diabetes patients had TCRB CDR3s that were shorter (moderately but significantly so) in all four CD4+ subsets.

No antigen is known for these receptors. The authors reverse transcribed all of the isolated RNA, so sequencing captured expressed TCRB transcripts. Profiled with immunoSEQ multiplex PCR; TCRdb holds only in-frame clones, not every one. In the table there are 250,000 to 300,000 clones, roughly 24% of which are singletons. Sample: naive CD4+ T cells from blood. Receptors originate from a woman aged 25 to 39 with type 1 diabetes.

This rearrangement joins TRBV5-1 to TRBJ2-1, with D possibly TRBD1 on 5 matching bases. Trimming stripped 0 bases from V and 0 bases from J, with 10 bases between. CDR3 size: 16 residues. Germline lookup yields CDR1 SGHRS and CDR2 YFSETQ. The CDR3 DNA follows: TGCGCCAGCAGCTTGGATGGGGCGAGCTCCTACAATGAGCAGTTCTTC. Translating gives CASSLDGASSYNEQFF.

The table lists this clone with a few counts. The rearrangement uses TRBV7-2 and TRBJ2-5, with 9 bases identical to TRBD1. This CDR3 has 14 amino acids. Trimming took 7 bases from V and 5 from J; bases not matched to a gene: 8. Per the germline V gene, CDR1 is SGHTA and CDR2 is FQGNSA. DNA for the CDR3: TGTGCCAGCAATATACAGGGGGCTGGGGAGACCCAGTACTTC. Encoded protein: CASNIQGAGETQYF.

V gene TRBV10-3 combines with J gene TRBJ2-7; D may be TRBD1 (7 bases). The CDR3 loop spans 14 amino acids. V shed 3 bases and J shed 3 bases, with 12 bases lying between them. CDR1 ENHRY and CDR2 SYGVKD come from the germline V gene. The CDR3 is CAISEGGGNYEQYF. CDR3 nucleotides: TGTGCCATCAGTGAAGGGGGCGGGAACTACGAGCAGTACTTC.

In this sample, this clone turned up a few times. The chain joins TRBV28 to TRBJ2-1; 10 positions match TRBD1. Germline trimming cut 6 bases from V and 8 bases from J; bases unmatched to any gene: 16. Germline CDR1 is MDHEN and CDR2 is SYDVKM. The CDR3 is 17 residues long. The CDR3 DNA is TGTGCCAGCAGATCCTCACCCGGGACAGGGGCGGAATATGAGCAGTTCTTC. Amino acids: CASRSSPGTGAEYEQFF.

This clone has a handful of counts. The chain employs TRBV18 and TRBJ2-7, with 10 nucleotides matching TRBD2. CDR3 length: 15 residues. V shed 5 bases, J shed 3 bases, and the junction held 7 bases outside the gene matches. CDR1 and CDR2 (germline): KGHSH, LQKENI. The CDR3 DNA is TGTGCCAGCTCAGGAATAGCGGGAGGAAACTACGAGCAGTACTTC. Translating gives CASSGIAGGNYEQYF.

This clone was counted between two and nine times. This chain joins TRBV5-4 and TRBJ2-1; no clear D. The CDR3 consists of 12 residues. V lost 6 bases and J lost 5, with 9 bases in between. Germline assignment: CDR1 SGHNT and CDR2 YYREEE (reference sequence). The CDR3 spells CASNLQNNEQFF. The CDR3 coding sequence is TGTGCCAGCAACCTACAGAACAATGAGCAGTTCTTC.

The chain employs TRBV6-1 and TRBJ1-4, with 9 bases lining up with TRBD1. Germline values: CDR1 MNHNS, CDR2 SASEGT. CDR3 length: 13 residues. Trimming at V came to 8 bases and at J to 5 bases, leaving 3 bases not matched to a gene. The CDR3 nucleotides are TGTGCCAGCGGGGGACAGGGAAATGAAAAACTGTTTTTT. Protein: CASGGQGNEKLFF.

This clone was counted between two and nine times. This chain uses TRBV2 with TRBJ2-1, with 11 bases aligning to TRBD2. Germline CDR1 and CDR2: SNHLY and FYNNEI. Trimming took 5 bases from V and 2 from J; bases not matched to a gene: 2. The CDR3 runs to 15 residues. The CDR3 is CASSRLAGTYNEQFF. CDR3 bases: TGTGCCAGCAGTAGACTAGCGGGGACCTACAATGAGCAGTTCTTC.

This rearrangement joins TRBV5-1 to TRBJ1-1, with TRBD1 matching over 7 bases. Germline loops: CDR1 SGHRS, CDR2 YFSETQ. This CDR3 is built from 15 residues. J was trimmed by 5 bases and V by 0 bases; bases with no gene match: 7. CDR3 region: CASSLVGQVTTEAFF. Here the CDR3 DNA reads TGCGCCAGCAGCTTGGTAGGACAGGTAACGACTGAAGCTTTCTTT.

V is TRBV5-4 and J is TRBJ2-7; D remains ambiguous. Germline V gene lookup returns CDR1 SGHNT and CDR2 YYREEE (reference sequence). V was clipped by 4 bases and J by 1 base, with 9 bases between them. This CDR3 is built from 13 residues. CDR3 in amino acids: CASSLSVSYEQYF. The CDR3, as DNA: TGTGCCAGCAGCCTCTCAGTGTCCTACGAGCAGTACTTC.

The table lists this clone with a few counts. The chain combines TRBV4-2 with TRBJ1-5; the D gene is possibly TRBD1 (5 bases). The CDR3 is 15 amino acids. In germline, CDR1 is LGHNA, CDR2 YNFKEQ. Trimming cost V 0 bases and J 1 base, with 7 bases left between them. The CDR3 here is CASSQDRASNQPQHF. CDR3 in DNA: TGTGCCAGCAGCCAAGACAGGGCGAGCAATCAGCCCCAGCATTTT.

The V gene is TRBV5-1, the J gene TRBJ2-1; 9 bases line up with TRBD1. CDR1 and CDR2 (germline): SGHRS, YFSETQ. This CDR3 contains 15 residues. With V trimmed by 2 bases and J by 5 bases, 5 bases remained unmatched. This CDR3 is CASSLAGQGNNEQFF. The CDR3 nucleotides are TGCGCCAGCAGCTTAGCGGGACAGGGCAACAATGAGCAGTTCTTC.

This clone was counted between two and nine times. The J gene is TRBJ2-7, the V gene TRBV4-1, with TRBD2 identical over 8 bases. V was pared by 2 bases and J by 3 bases, with 18 bases of the junction left unmatched. CDR3 length: 19 residues. From germline, CDR1 is MGHRA and CDR2 YSYEKL. The CDR3 loop reads CASSQPIITGTRDIYEQYF. The DNA for the CDR3 is TGCGCCAGCAGCCAACCGATCATAACCGGGACTAGGGACATCTACGAGCAGTACTTC.

The V call is TRBV9, the J call TRBJ2-1, with D tentatively TRBD1 (5 bases). CDR3 size: 14 residues. Per the germline V gene, CDR1 is SGDLS and CDR2 is YYNGEE. The V gene lost 4 bases and the J gene lost 5 bases, with 13 bases spanning the gap. The CDR3, as DNA: TGTGCCAGCAGCCCCCAAGTCAGGGACAATGAGCAGTTCTTC. Protein product: CASSPQVRDNEQFF.

The rearrangement joins TRBV7-9 to TRBJ2-1; the match to TRBD2 covers 11 bases. The V gene's germline CDR1 is SEHNR and CDR2 FQNEAQ (reference sequence). The CDR3 consists of 17 residues. J gave up 6 bases and V 5 bases, and 12 bases lay outside the gene matches. The CDR3 is CASSLYMTSGISNEQFF. CDR3 in DNA: TGTGCCAGCAGCCTCTATATGACTAGCGGGATTAGCAATGAGCAGTTCTTC.

The chain combines TRBV7-9 with TRBJ2-7; 7 bases agree with TRBD2. This CDR3 contains 15 residues. The V segment lost 2 bases and the J segment 7 bases; nucleotides outside the gene matches: 11. Germline-derived CDR1 and CDR2 are SEHNR and FQNEAQ (reference sequence). DNA for the CDR3: TGTGCCAGCAGCTTATTTTCTGCGGGAGAGAATGAGCAGTACTTC. This translates into CASSLFSAGENEQYF.

V is TRBV10-3 and J is TRBJ2-1, with 16 bases aligning to TRBD2. From germline, CDR1 is ENHRY and CDR2 SYGVKD. The length of the CDR3 is 14 residues. The trim removed 6 bases at V and 8 bases at J, leaving 1 base unmatched. The CDR3 loop reads CAIRGLAGGHEQFF. In nucleotides, the CDR3 is TGTGCCATCAGGGGACTAGCGGGAGGGCATGAGCAGTTCTTC.

The chain links TRBV5-1 to TRBJ2-5; 10 positions agree with TRBD2. This CDR3 comprises 17 residues. With 4 bases clipped from V and 6 bases from J, the junction kept 15 bases outside the gene matches. Germline V CDR1 and CDR2: SGHRS, YFSETQ. The CDR3 coding sequence is TGCGCCAGCAGCCTACTTCCTAGCGGGAGAGATGAGAAGACCCAGTACTTC. This translates into CASSLLPSGRDEKTQYF. The full variable domain, with the rest looked up from reference TRBV5-1 and TRBJ2-5, is KAGVTQTPRYLIKTRGQQVTLSCSPISGHRSVSWYQQTPGQGLQFLFEYFSETQRNKGNFPGRFSGRQFSNSRSEMNVSTLELGDSALYLCASSLLPSGRDEKTQYFGPGTRLLVL.

The rearrangement joins TRBV9 to TRBJ2-5; 8 nucleotides match TRBD1. This CDR3 has 16 amino acids. V trimming: 1 base; J trimming: 3 bases; junction bases outside the gene matches: 8. Germline V gene lookup returns CDR1 SGDLS and CDR2 YYNGEE. CDR3 residues: CASSVTGQGWEETQYF. CDR3 nucleotide sequence: TGTGCCAGCAGCGTAACCGGACAGGGATGGGAAGAGACCCAGTACTTC.

This sequence joins TRBV7-3 and TRBJ1-1; D might be TRBD1 (5 bases). Germline loops: CDR1 SGHTA, CDR2 FQGTGA. This CDR3 has 14 amino acids. The V and J ends lost 5 bases and 4 bases respectively, with 14 bases between them. CDR3 in DNA: TGTGCCAGCAGCAGCCAGGGTGGTGGCACTGAAGCTTTCTTT. Translating gives CASSSQGGGTEAFF.

This chain connects TRBV4-1 to TRBJ1-5; 7 positions match TRBD1. CDR1 and CDR2 (germline): MGHRA, YSYEKL. The CDR3 is made up of 15 amino acids. V dropped 2 bases and J dropped 3; count of bases not matched to a gene: 4. The CDR3 DNA reads TGCGCCAGCAGCCAACGAACAGGGGACAATCAGCCCCAGCATTTT. Protein: CASSQRTGDNQPQHF.

V and J are TRBV29-1 and TRBJ2-3; 9 bases map to TRBD2. Trimming removed 4 bases from V and 3 bases from J; junction bases left unmatched: 5. Germline CDR1 SQVTM, CDR2 ANQGSEA. CDR3 length: 14 residues. This CDR3 is CSVGRTSVTDTQYF. For the CDR3, the DNA is TGCAGCGTTGGCCGGACTAGCGTAACAGATACGCAGTATTTT.

The chain recombines TRBV15 with TRBJ2-7, with D possibly being TRBD1 (6 bases). The germline V and J ends were trimmed by 1 base and 3 bases, with 16 bases remaining between them. Per germline, CDR1 LNHNV and CDR2 YYDKDF (reference sequence). The CDR3 sequence is 16 residues long. CDR3 DNA sequence: TGTGCCACCAGCAGAGTAGGGGGTAGCGTACACTACGAGCAGTACTTC. Amino acids: CATSRVGGSVHYEQYF.

CDR3 sequence: CASSLPSQETQYF. The CDR3 bases are TGTGCCAGCAGCTTGCCCAGTCAAGAGACCCAGTACTTC. The chain is built from TRBV5-4 and TRBJ2-5; unclear D gene. This CDR3 has 13 residues. V lost 1 base to trimming and J lost 2 bases, with 6 bases between them. CDR1 and CDR2 from the germline V gene are SGHNT and YYREEE (reference sequence).

This sequence joins TRBV5-4 and TRBJ2-7; maybe TRBD1 (6 bases). The CDR3 runs 12 residues. Trimming removed 6 bases at V and 5 bases at J, with 12 bases between. Germline V gene sequence: CDR1 SGHNT, CDR2 YYREEE (reference sequence). CDR3 coding DNA: TGTGCCAGCACCCAAGGGGGTGACGAGCAGTACTTC. This codes for CASTQGGDEQYF. The whole variable domain, remainder taken from reference TRBV5-4 and TRBJ2-7, is ETGVTQSPTHLIKTRGQQVTLRCSSQSGHNTVSWYQQALGQGPQFIFQYYREEENGRGNFPPRFSGLQFPNYSSELNVNALELDDSALYLCASTQGGDEQYFGPGTRLTVT.

This chain connects TRBV19 to TRBJ2-3; TRBD2 aligns across 12 bases. CDR3 length: 16 residues. Germline V gives CDR1 LNHDA, CDR2 SQIVND (reference sequence). Losses at the gene ends were 4 bases for V and 0 bases for J; bases not matched to a gene: 2. The CDR3 DNA reads TGTGCCAGTAGTACGGGACTAGCGGGCAGCACAGATACGCAGTATTTT. Translating gives CASSTGLAGSTDTQYF.

The CDR3 sequence: CASSISWTGTGYGYTF. The CDR3 DNA sequence: TGTGCCAGTAGTATTTCCTGGACAGGGACTGGCTATGGCTACACCTTC. The rearrangement links TRBV19 to TRBJ1-2; 8 bases align to TRBD1. The CDR3 length is 16 residues. The J segment lost 4 bases and the V segment lost 3 bases, leaving 10 bases of the junction unmatched. CDR1 is LNHDA, CDR2 SQIVND, per germline (reference sequence).